A single sample is the source of the 12 T cell receptor beta chains below, sequenced in a study of blood T cell repertoires in COVID-19 (dated by TCRdb to 2019 to 2021). Libraries were prepared through the immunoSEQ multiplex PCR assay. Not all clones reach the TCRdb copy of this immuneACCESS table, which keeps in-frame sequences only. Checked studies attribute under half of the gap to unresolved V genes and leave the rest unexplained. This sample lists about 300,000 clones; around nine tenths were detected once. In total, the top ten clones hold approximately 2.4% of the sample. Input material: PBMCs or T cells enriched from blood (not recorded which). All receptors come from a woman aged 18-35 years who had recovered from COVID-19.

The CDR3 bases are TGTGCCAGCAGCCCGATTCCGGGACAGCCCTCCTACGAGCAGTACTTC. Its translation is CASSPIPGQPSYEQYF. The chain recombines TRBV11-2 with TRBJ2-7, with 7 nucleotides matching TRBD1. With V trimmed by 5 bases and J by 0 bases, 10 bases remained unmatched. CDR3 length equals 16 residues. Per germline, CDR1 SGHAT and CDR2 FQNNGV.

The chain has TRBV4-3 and TRBJ2-5, with D unresolved. Per germline, CDR1 LGHNA and CDR2 YSLEER. Trimming took 0 bases from V and 2 from J, leaving 10 bases between them. CDR3 length: 15 residues. The CDR3 DNA sequence: TGCGCCAGCAGCCAAGATGTGGCTTCACAAGAGACCCAGTACTTC. Its translation: CASSQDVASQETQYF.

The J gene is TRBJ2-5, the V gene TRBV7-8; D is possibly TRBD2 (6 bases). The CDR3 length is 15 residues. Germline assignment: CDR1 SGHVS and CDR2 FQNEAQ. V was shortened by 7 bases and J by 2 bases, with 17 bases between the two germline ends. CDR3 nucleotides: TGTGCCAGCAAGAATCTGAGCGGGCCACAAGAGACCCAGTACTTC. As protein: CASKNLSGPQETQYF.

The chain couples TRBV19 to TRBJ2-1, with a tentative D call TRBD2 (6 bases). From germline, CDR1 is LNHDA and CDR2 SQIVND (reference sequence). V lost 5 bases, J lost 9 bases, and 20 bases lay in between. The CDR3 covers 15 residues. This CDR3 reads CASSPLALSVVEQFF. In DNA form, the CDR3 reads TGTGCCAGTAGTCCACTAGCCCTATCGGTCGTTGAGCAGTTCTTC.

The rearrangement links TRBV7-8 to TRBJ2-7, with a possible D match to TRBD1 (6 bases). The ends were cut back, 0 bases at V and 0 bases at J, with 9 bases in the middle. This CDR3 is built from 15 residues. In germline, CDR1 is SGHVS, CDR2 FQNEAQ. In nucleotides, the CDR3 is TGTGCCAGCAGCTTAGCCCAGGACAGCTCCTACGAGCAGTACTTC. Its translation: CASSLAQDSSYEQYF.

The chain combines TRBV7-9 with TRBJ1-1, with 7 bases lining up with TRBD1. The CDR3 runs 14 residues. With V trimmed by 5 bases and J by 7 bases, 10 bases remained unmatched. Germline V gene data show CDR1 as SEHNR and CDR2 as FQNEAQ (reference sequence). The CDR3 DNA reads as TGTGCCAGCAGCAAGGGCCGGGACAGAAGTGAAGCTTTCTTT. It codes for CASSKGRDRSEAFF.

The rearrangement uses TRBV5-1 and TRBJ2-5; 7 bases line up with TRBD1. The CDR3 is 13 amino acids. J was trimmed by 4 bases and V by 4 bases; bases with no gene match: 4. Germline CDR1 SGHRS, CDR2 YFSETQ. DNA of the CDR3: TGCGCCAGCAGCGACAGGGCCGGAGAGACCCAGTACTTC. It yields the protein CASSDRAGETQYF.

The rearrangement uses TRBV12-3 or TRBV12-4 and TRBJ2-3; a weak D match, TRBD1 (6 bases). CDR3 length: 12 residues. Trimming left V 10 bases short and J 1 base short, with 9 bases between. CDR3 sequence (DNA): TGTGCCACCAGACAGGGCACAGATACGCAGTATTTT. Protein product: CATRQGTDTQYF.

The V gene is TRBV9, the J gene TRBJ2-1, with 8 bases identical to TRBD1. The CDR3 runs 15 residues. After removal of 0 bases from V and 9 bases from J, the junction contained 8 bases not matched to a gene. Germline assignment: CDR1 SGDLS and CDR2 YYNGEE. The CDR3 protein is CASSVVGQGVIEQFF. CDR3 in DNA: TGTGCCAGCAGCGTAGTAGGACAGGGTGTGATTGAGCAGTTCTTC.

The chain uses TRBV11-1 and TRBJ2-1, with 8 bases matching TRBD2. The CDR3 is made up of 15 amino acids. The germline V gene has CDR1 SGHAT and CDR2 FQDESV (reference sequence). The J segment lost 6 bases and the V segment lost 4 bases, leaving 8 bases of the junction unmatched. The CDR3 reads CASSSSGRTGNEQFF. The CDR3 nucleotides are TGTGCCAGCAGCTCCAGCGGGAGAACGGGCAATGAGCAGTTCTTC. Supplemented by reference TRBV11-1 and TRBJ2-1, the full variable domain reads EAEVAQSPRYKITEKSQAVAFWCDPISGHATLYWYRQILGQGPELLVQFQDESVVDDSQLPKDRFSAERLKGVDSTLKIQPAELGDSAMYLCASSSSGRTGNEQFFGPGTRLTVL.

CDR3 loop: CASSLRQGRGEAFF. Here the CDR3 DNA reads TGTGCCAGCAGCCTCCGACAGGGAAGGGGTGAAGCTTTCTTT. This sequence joins TRBV7-9 and TRBJ1-1, with TRBD1 matching 7 bases. V lost 5 bases, J lost 7 bases, and 10 bases stayed unmatched. This CDR3 contains 14 residues. The germline CDR1 and CDR2 sequences are SEHNR and FQNEAQ (reference sequence).

The chain is built from TRBV3-1 (or the pseudogene TRBV3-2) and TRBJ1-1, with D hard to call. This CDR3 is built from 17 residues. V gave up 2 bases and J gave up 3 bases, with 19 bases separating them. The germline gives CDR1 LGHDT, CDR2 YNNKEL (reference sequence). In DNA form, the CDR3 reads TGTGCCAGCAGCCAAACTCCCTCGGGTTATCCGGACACTGAAGCTTTCTTT. Amino acid sequence: CASSQTPSGYPDTEAFF.